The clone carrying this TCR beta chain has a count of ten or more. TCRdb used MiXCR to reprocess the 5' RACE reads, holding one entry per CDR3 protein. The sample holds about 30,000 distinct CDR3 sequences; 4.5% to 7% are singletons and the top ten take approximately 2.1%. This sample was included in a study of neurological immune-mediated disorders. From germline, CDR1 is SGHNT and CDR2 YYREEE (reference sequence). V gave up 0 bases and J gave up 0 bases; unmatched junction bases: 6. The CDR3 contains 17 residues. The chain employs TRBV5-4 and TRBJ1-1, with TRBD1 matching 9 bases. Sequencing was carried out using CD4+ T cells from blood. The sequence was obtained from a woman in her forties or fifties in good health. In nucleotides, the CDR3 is TGTGCCAGCAGCTTGGGGGCGGGACAGGGTGTGAACACTGAAGCTTTCTTT. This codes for CASSLGAGQGVNTEAFF.